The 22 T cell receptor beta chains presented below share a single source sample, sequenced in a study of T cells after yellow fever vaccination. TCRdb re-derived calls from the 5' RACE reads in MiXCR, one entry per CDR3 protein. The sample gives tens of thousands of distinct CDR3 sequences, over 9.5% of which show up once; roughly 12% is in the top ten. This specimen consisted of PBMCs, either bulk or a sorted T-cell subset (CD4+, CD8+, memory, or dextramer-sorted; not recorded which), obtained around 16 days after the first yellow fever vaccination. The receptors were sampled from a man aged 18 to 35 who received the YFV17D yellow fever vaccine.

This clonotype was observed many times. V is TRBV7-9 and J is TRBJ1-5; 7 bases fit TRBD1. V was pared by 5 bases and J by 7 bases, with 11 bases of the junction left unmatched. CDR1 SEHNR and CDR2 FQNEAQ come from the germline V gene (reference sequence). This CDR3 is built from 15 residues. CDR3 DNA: TGTGCCAGCAGCCTCACAGGGGCGGCTAGGCAGCCCCAGCATTTT. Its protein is CASSLTGAARQPQHF.

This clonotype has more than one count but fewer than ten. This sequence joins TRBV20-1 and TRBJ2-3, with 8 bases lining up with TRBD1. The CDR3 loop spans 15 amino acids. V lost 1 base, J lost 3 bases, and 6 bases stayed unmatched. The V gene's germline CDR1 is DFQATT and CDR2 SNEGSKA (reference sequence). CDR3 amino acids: CSARAQDRVTDTQYF. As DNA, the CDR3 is TGCAGTGCTAGAGCCCAGGACAGGGTAACAGATACGCAGTATTTT.

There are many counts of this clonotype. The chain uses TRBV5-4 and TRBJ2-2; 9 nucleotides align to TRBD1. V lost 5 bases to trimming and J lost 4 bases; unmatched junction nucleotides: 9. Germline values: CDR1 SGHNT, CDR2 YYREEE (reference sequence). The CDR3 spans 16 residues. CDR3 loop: CASRFRDRDSTGELFF. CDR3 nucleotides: TGTGCCAGCAGATTCCGGGACAGGGACTCCACCGGGGAGCTGTTTTTT.

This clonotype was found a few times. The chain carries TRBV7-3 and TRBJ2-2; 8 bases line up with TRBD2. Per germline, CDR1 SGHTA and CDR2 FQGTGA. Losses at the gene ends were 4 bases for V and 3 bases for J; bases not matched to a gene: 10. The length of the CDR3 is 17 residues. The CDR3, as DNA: TGTGCCAGCAGCTCCCATTCTATTAGCGGGGACACCGGGGAGCTGTTTTTT. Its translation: CASSSHSISGDTGELFF.

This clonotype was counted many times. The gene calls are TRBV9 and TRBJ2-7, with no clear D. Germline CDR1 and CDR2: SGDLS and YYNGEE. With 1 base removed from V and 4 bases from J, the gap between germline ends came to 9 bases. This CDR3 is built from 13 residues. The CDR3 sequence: CASSVTGEYEQYF. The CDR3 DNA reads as TGTGCCAGCAGCGTAACTGGGGAATACGAGCAGTACTTC.

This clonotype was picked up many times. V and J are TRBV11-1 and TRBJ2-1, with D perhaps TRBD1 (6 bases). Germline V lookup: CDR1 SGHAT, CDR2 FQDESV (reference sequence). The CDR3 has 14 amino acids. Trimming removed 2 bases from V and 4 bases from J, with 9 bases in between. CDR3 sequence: CASSLLDSYNEQFF. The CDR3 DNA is TGTGCCAGCAGCTTACTGGACAGTTACAATGAGCAGTTCTTC.

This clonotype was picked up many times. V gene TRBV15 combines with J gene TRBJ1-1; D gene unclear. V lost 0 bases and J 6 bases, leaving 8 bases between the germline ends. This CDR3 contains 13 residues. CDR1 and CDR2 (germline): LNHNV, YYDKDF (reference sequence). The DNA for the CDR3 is TGTGCCACCAGCAGAGAAGCGGGCCCTGAAGCTTTCTTT. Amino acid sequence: CATSREAGPEAFF.

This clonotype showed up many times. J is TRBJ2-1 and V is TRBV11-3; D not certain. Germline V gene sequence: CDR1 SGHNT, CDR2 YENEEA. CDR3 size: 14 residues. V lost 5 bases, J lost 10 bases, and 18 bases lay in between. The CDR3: CASSLSGGSDEQFF. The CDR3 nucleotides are TGTGCCAGCAGCCTTAGTGGTGGGTCCGACGAGCAGTTCTTC.

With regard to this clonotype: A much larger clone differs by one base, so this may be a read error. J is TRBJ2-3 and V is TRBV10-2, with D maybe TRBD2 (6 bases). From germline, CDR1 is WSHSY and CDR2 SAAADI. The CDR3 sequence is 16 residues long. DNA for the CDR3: TGCGTCAGCAGTGAGTCAGGAGCGGGCTTCACAGATACGCAGTATTTT. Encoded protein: CVSSESGAGFTDTQYF.

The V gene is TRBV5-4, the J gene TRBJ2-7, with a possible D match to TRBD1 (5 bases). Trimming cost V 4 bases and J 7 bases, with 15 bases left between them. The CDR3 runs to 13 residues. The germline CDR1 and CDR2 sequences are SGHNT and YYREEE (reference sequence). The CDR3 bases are TGTGCCAGCAGCCCTCAGACAGTTAAGGAGCAGTACTTC. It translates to CASSPQTVKEQYF.

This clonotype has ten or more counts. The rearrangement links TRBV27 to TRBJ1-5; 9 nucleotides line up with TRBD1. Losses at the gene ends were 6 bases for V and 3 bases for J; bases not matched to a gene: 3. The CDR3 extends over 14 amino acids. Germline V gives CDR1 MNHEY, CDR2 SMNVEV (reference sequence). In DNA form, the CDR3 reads TGTGCCAGCAGGGAACAGGGGGCCAATCAGCCCCAGCATTTT. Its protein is CASREQGANQPQHF.

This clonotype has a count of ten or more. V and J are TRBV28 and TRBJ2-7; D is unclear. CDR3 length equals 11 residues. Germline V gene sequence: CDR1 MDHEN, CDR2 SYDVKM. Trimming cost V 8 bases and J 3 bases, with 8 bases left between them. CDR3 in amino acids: CASGPYYEQYV. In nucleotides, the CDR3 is TGTGCCAGCGGACCCTACTACGAGCAGTACGTC.

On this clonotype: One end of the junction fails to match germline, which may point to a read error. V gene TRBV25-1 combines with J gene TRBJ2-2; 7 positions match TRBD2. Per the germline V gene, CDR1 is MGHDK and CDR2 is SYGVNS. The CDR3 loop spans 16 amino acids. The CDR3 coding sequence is TGTGTCAGCAGTGGCCTAGCGGACTCGAACACCGGGGAGCTGTTTTTT. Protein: CVSSGLADSNTGELFF.

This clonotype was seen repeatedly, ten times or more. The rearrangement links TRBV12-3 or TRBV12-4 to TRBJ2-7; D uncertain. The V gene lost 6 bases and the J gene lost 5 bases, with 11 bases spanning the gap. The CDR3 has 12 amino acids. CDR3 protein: CASSPDTHEQYF. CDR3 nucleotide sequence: TGTGCCAGCAGCCCCGACACTCACGAGCAGTACTTC.

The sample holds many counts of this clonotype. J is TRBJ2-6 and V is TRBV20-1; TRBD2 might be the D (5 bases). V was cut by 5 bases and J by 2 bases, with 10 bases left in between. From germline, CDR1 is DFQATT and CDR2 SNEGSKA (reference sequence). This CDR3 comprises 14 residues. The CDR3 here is CSASAGAGANVLTF. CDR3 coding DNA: TGCAGTGCTTCTGCGGGCGCTGGGGCCAACGTCCTGACTTTC.

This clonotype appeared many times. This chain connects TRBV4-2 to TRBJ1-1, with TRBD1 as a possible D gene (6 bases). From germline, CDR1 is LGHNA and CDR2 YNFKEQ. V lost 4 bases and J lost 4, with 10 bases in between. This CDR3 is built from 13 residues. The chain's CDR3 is CASSRAGATEAFF. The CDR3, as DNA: TGTGCCAGCAGCCGAGCAGGGGCCACTGAAGCTTTCTTT.

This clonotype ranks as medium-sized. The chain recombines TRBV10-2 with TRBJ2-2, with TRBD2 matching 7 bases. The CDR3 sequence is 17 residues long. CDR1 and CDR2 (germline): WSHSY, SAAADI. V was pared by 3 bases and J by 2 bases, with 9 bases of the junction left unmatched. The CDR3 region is CASSDLGRGTNTGELFF. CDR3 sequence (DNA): TGCGCCAGCAGTGATCTAGGGCGGGGGACTAACACCGGGGAGCTGTTTTTT.

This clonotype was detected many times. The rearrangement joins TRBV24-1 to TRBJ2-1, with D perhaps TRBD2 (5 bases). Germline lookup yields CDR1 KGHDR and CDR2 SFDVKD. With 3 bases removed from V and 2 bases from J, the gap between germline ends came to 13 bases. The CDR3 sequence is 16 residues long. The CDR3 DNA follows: TGTGCCACCAGTGATCCGAACTTCGGGACCTACAATGAGCAGTTCTTC. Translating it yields CATSDPNFGTYNEQFF.

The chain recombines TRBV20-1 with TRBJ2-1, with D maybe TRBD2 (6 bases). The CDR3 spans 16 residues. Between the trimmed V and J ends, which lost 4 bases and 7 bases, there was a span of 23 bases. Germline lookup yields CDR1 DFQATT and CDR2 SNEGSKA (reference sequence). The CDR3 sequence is CSATSSARGAGNEQFF. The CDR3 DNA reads TGCAGTGCTACTAGTAGCGCTCGAGGTGCGGGGAATGAGCAGTTCTTC.

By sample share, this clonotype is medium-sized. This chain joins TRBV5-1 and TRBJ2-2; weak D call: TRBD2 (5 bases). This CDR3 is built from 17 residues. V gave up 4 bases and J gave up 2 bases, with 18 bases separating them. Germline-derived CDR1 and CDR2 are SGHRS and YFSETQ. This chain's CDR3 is CASSPAASLLNTGELFF. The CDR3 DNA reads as TGCGCCAGCAGCCCTGCGGCTAGCCTCCTTAACACCGGGGAGCTGTTTTTT.

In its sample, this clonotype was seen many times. CDR3 in DNA: TGTGCCAGCAGCTTGGGTCTTGGGGGTTCACCCCTCCACTTT. Amino acids: CASSLGLGGSPLHF. The chain is built from TRBV5-6 and TRBJ1-6; possible D gene TRBD1, 5 bases. The CDR3 sequence is 14 residues long. V was shortened by 0 bases and J by 9 bases, with 10 bases between the two germline ends. Germline CDR1 reads SGHDT; CDR2 reads YYEEEE. Combining the CDR3 with reference TRBV5-6 and TRBJ1-6 gives the whole variable domain DAGVTQSPTHLIKTRGQQVTLRCSPKSGHDTVSWYQQALGQGPQFIFQYYEEEERQRGNFPDRFSGHQFPNYSSELNVNALLLGDSALYLCASSLGLGGSPLHFGNGTRLTVT.

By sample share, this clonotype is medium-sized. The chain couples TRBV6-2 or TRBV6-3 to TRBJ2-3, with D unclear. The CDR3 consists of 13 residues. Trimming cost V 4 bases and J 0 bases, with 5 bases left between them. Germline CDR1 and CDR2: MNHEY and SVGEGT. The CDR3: CASSLTSTDTQYF. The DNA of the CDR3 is TGTGCCAGCAGTTTGACTAGCACAGATACGCAGTATTTT.